This T cell receptor beta chain comes out of a study of siplizumab effects on memory and regulatory T cells. Study observations and caveats: Naive or memory phenotype assignment was not possible for roughly 75-95% of proliferating CD4+ or CD8+ clones. Among mappable alloreactive CD4+ clones, the Treg-derived fraction averaged 68.8% with siplizumab versus 25% to 30% in controls.

Clones were read by immunoSEQ multiplex PCR, and TCRdb kept only the in-frame ones, dropping some. Of some 120,000 clones listed, 93% were seen once; the top ten hold roughly 0.16%. As concerns this clone: Its antigen is unidentified.

Sequences were obtained from non-Treg CD4+ T cells sorted from blood. The TCR comes from a human donor in good health.

CDR3 protein: CASSHGRAEETQYF. CDR3 in DNA: TGTGCCAGCAGCCACGGTAGGGCGGAAGAGACCCAGTACTTC. V is TRBV11-1 and J is TRBJ2-5; D remains ambiguous. Trimming cost V 5 bases and J 3 bases, with 13 bases left between them. The CDR3 loop spans 14 amino acids. Per the germline V gene, CDR1 is SGHAT and CDR2 is FQDESV (reference sequence).